This TCR beta chain was recorded in a study of human T cells and chemical hapten exposure. Unique molecular identifiers were attached to individual cDNA molecules during library preparation. TCRdb redid the calling of the RACE reads with MiXCR, one entry per CDR3 protein. The table shows approximately 350,000 distinct CDR3 sequences, with more than 5% occurring only once. The V and J ends lost 3 bases and 5 bases respectively, with 4 bases between them. This CDR3 has 12 residues. CDR1 and CDR2 (germline): MNHEY, SVGEGT. Indicated time point: patch test 2, 6 weeks after DPC sensitization. Treatment here: therapeutic diphenylcyclopropenone sensitization with weekly scalp DPC.

This sample comprised whole blood, obtained in connection with sensitization to the hapten diphenylcyclopropenone (DPC). The clonotype was recovered from a woman in her late teens or twenties with alopecia areata. Some clones in this sample may be carry-over from other donors' samples. V and J are TRBV6-2 or TRBV6-3 and TRBJ2-2; D gene uncertain. The CDR3 DNA is TGTGCCAGCAGTTATATGACCGGGGAGCTGTTTTTT. Its translation: CASSYMTGELFF.